Below are 25 T cell receptor beta chains sequenced from a single sample in a study of response to subunit inactivated influenza vaccine. TCRdb re-called the RT-PCR reads through MiXCR, storing one row per CDR3 protein. There are 500,000 to 550,000 distinct CDR3 sequences in the sample; 7.6% occur only once, and over 10% lies in the top ten. The sequenced sample was PBMCs from blood, obtained less than 25 months after vaccination. The source of these receptors is a man aged 45 to 70 who received an inactivated influenza vaccine.

This chain connects TRBV3-1 to TRBJ2-7; tentatively, D is TRBD1 (6 bases). Germline CDR1 is LGHDT and CDR2 is YNNKEL (reference sequence). This CDR3 is built from 12 residues. Trimming took 8 bases from V and 6 from J, leaving 14 bases between them. CDR3 amino acids: CASGYWGLEQYF. In DNA, the CDR3 is TGTGCCAGCGGCTACTGGGGGCTCGAGCAGTACTTC.

This clonotype was seen a few times. V usage is TRBV20-1 and J usage is TRBJ2-1, with D tentatively TRBD1 or TRBD2 (5 bases each). Per the germline V gene, CDR1 is DFQATT and CDR2 is SNEGSKA (reference sequence). V lost 5 bases to trimming and J lost 5 bases, with 22 bases between them. The CDR3 runs 16 residues. The CDR3 nucleotides are TGCAGTGCTGTAAAAATCCAGGGACGGGGACACAATGAGCAGTTCTTC. It encodes CSAVKIQGRGHNEQFF.

Only one count was recorded for this clonotype. The chain recombines TRBV24-1 with TRBJ2-1; TRBD2 agrees at 12 bases. V dropped 6 bases and J dropped 7; count of bases not matched to a gene: 9. This CDR3 is built from 16 residues. The germline V gene encodes CDR1 KGHDR and CDR2 SFDVKD. CDR3 sequence reads: CATSHRTSGARNEQFF. Written as DNA, the CDR3 is TGTGCCACCAGTCACCGGACTAGCGGGGCTCGTAATGAGCAGTTCTTC.

Ten or more counts support this clonotype. The CDR3 nucleotides are TGTGCCAGCAGGGACCTTGGGACAGCGAACACCGGGGAGCTGTTTTTT. It translates to CASRDLGTANTGELFF. The chain is built from TRBV6-1 and TRBJ2-2, with 7 bases that match TRBD1. The CDR3 contains 16 residues. After removal of 6 bases from V and 0 bases from J, the junction contained 7 bases not matched to a gene. Germline loops: CDR1 MNHNS, CDR2 SASEGT.

The table lists this clonotype with a few counts. This chain links TRBV24-1 with TRBJ1-5; no reliable D call. V shed 0 bases and J shed 9 bases, with 8 bases lying between them. The CDR3 spans 13 residues. Per the germline V gene, CDR1 is KGHDR and CDR2 is SFDVKD. The CDR3 DNA is TGTGCCACCAGTGATTTGGTGTCGGGGCCCCAGCATTTT. Residues: CATSDLVSGPQHF.

This clonotype has only a few counts. The CDR3 loop is CSARRPGRWNTEAFF. The CDR3 DNA follows: TGCAGTGCTAGACGCCCGGGACGTTGGAACACTGAAGCTTTCTTT. This chain uses TRBV20-1 with TRBJ1-1; possibly TRBD1 for D (5 bases). Trimming shortened V by 2 bases and J by 1 base, and 14 bases separated the two germline ends. From germline, CDR1 is DFQATT and CDR2 SNEGSKA (reference sequence). The CDR3 sequence is 15 residues long.

At least ten counts were recorded for this clonotype. The V and J genes are TRBV29-1 and TRBJ2-7, with 11 bases aligning to TRBD1. This CDR3 is 14 amino acids long. The V and J ends lost 6 bases and 4 bases, in that order; junction bases with no gene match: 8. Germline CDR1 reads SQVTM; CDR2 reads ANQGSEA. CDR3 sequence: CSVEIGTGGYEQYF. CDR3 DNA sequence: TGCAGCGTCGAAATCGGGACAGGGGGTTACGAGCAGTACTTC.

The chain joins TRBV7-2 to TRBJ1-5; 9 bases line up with TRBD1. CDR1 and CDR2 from the germline V gene are SGHTA and FQGNSA. This CDR3 contains 17 residues. Trimming removed 2 bases from V and 5 bases from J; junction bases left unmatched: 10. The DNA for the CDR3 is TGTGCCAGCAGCTTATTGACGGGACAGGGAGTGGATCAGCCCCAGCATTTT. This codes for CASSLLTGQGVDQPQHF.

Many counts were recorded for this clonotype. This rearrangement joins TRBV6-1 to TRBJ2-3; perhaps TRBD2 as D (6 bases). CDR3 length equals 14 residues. With 2 bases removed from V and 4 bases from J, the gap between germline ends came to 10 bases. Germline V gives CDR1 MNHNS, CDR2 SASEGT. The CDR3 is CASSERGGPDTQYF. Written as DNA, the CDR3 is TGTGCCAGCAGTGAACGGGGAGGACCAGATACGCAGTATTTT.

The chain has TRBV20-1 and TRBJ1-2; 8 bases are a match to TRBD1. The CDR3 has 13 residues. Germline V gives CDR1 DFQATT, CDR2 SNEGSKA (reference sequence). The V gene end was trimmed by 1 base and the J gene end by 8 bases; junction bases not matched to a gene: 6. In nucleotides, the CDR3 is TGCAGTGCTAGAGGACAGGGGACGAGAGGCTACACCTTC. Translation: CSARGQGTRGYTF.

This clonotype showed up just a few times. The V call is TRBV12-3 or TRBV12-4, the J call TRBJ1-2; 8 bases map to TRBD1. The CDR3 totals 14 residues. V dropped 7 bases and J dropped 6; count of bases not matched to a gene: 10. The DNA of the CDR3 is TGTGCCAGCAACCGCCAGGGGGCATGGGATGGCTACACCTTC. Translation gives CASNRQGAWDGYTF.

This chain joins TRBV9 and TRBJ2-7; D perhaps matches TRBD1 (5 bases). CDR3 size: 13 residues. V was shortened by 3 bases and J by 2 bases, with 9 bases between the two germline ends. The germline V gene encodes CDR1 SGDLS and CDR2 YYNGEE. DNA for the CDR3: TGTGCCAGCAGCGGCGGACATCCCTACGAGCAGTACTTC. Translation gives CASSGGHPYEQYF.

The chain is built from TRBV12-3 or TRBV12-4 and TRBJ1-5; 9 bases agree with TRBD1. CDR3 length equals 14 residues. Losses at the gene ends were 5 bases for V and 5 bases for J; bases not matched to a gene: 4. CDR3 DNA: TGTGCCAGCAGTAGGACAGGGGCCGATCAGCCCCAGCATTTT. It translates to CASSRTGADQPQHF.

This clonotype came up many times. The V and J genes are TRBV3-1 and TRBJ1-2, with D tentatively TRBD1 (5 bases). Germline V CDR1 and CDR2: LGHDT, YNNKEL (reference sequence). V was pared by 4 bases and J by 6 bases, with 18 bases between. This CDR3 has 15 amino acids. CDR3 DNA: TGTGCCAGCAGCCCTATAGGAGGGGCAGGGAATGGCTACACCTTC. Its translation is CASSPIGGAGNGYTF. Full variable domain (remainder filled in from reference TRBV3-1 and TRBJ1-2): DTAVSQTPKYLVTQMGNDKSIKCEQNLGHDTMYWYKQDSKKFLKIMFSYNNKELIINETVPNRFSPKSPDKAHLNLHINSLELGDSAVYFCASSPIGGAGNGYTFGSGTRLTVV.

This clonotype has a count of ten or more. This chain links TRBV28 with TRBJ2-4; 16 bases agree with TRBD2. The V gene's germline CDR1 is MDHEN and CDR2 SYDVKM. The V and J ends lost 6 bases and 1 base, in that order; junction bases with no gene match: 9. The CDR3 has 19 amino acids. CDR3 loop: CASRHGTSGGAGAKNIQYF. The CDR3 DNA sequence: TGTGCCAGCAGGCACGGGACTAGCGGGGGGGCCGGGGCCAAAAACATTCAGTACTTC.

The CDR3 is CASSLFRGQETQYF. The CDR3 DNA is TGCGCCAGCAGCTTATTCCGGGGCCAAGAGACCCAGTACTTC. This sequence joins TRBV5-1 and TRBJ2-5; D might be TRBD2 (5 bases). CDR1 and CDR2 from the germline V gene are SGHRS and YFSETQ. The CDR3 contains 14 residues. With 2 bases removed from V and 1 base from J, the gap between germline ends came to 9 bases.

This chain uses TRBV23-1 with TRBJ2-1; D is perhaps TRBD1 (5 bases). TRBV23-1 is an open reading frame, and its role is uncertain. The CDR3 has 14 amino acids. V was clipped by 4 bases and J by 8 bases, with 15 bases between them. The CDR3 here is CASSPQGPCHEQFF. CDR3 in DNA: TGCGCCAGCAGTCCCCAGGGCCCCTGTCATGAGCAGTTCTTC.

This clonotype has a count of ten or more. The rearrangement links TRBV24-1 to TRBJ2-4, with 12 bases aligning to TRBD1. The V segment lost 10 bases and the J segment 13 bases; nucleotides outside the gene matches: 19. The germline CDR1 and CDR2 sequences are KGHDR and SFDVKD. The CDR3 consists of 16 residues. CDR3 DNA sequence: TGTGCCACAAGCCATACCGGGACAGGGGGCGCAGAACACCAGTACTTC. It specifies CATSHTGTGGAEHQYF.

The table lists this clonotype with a few counts. The CDR3 nucleotides are TGTGCCAGCAGCGTACTGGACAGGGCGGAGGAGACCCAGTACTTC. This translates into CASSVLDRAEETQYF. V gene TRBV9 combines with J gene TRBJ2-5, with 8 bases identical to TRBD1. Trimming removed 1 base from V and 5 bases from J; junction bases left unmatched: 7. In germline, CDR1 is SGDLS, CDR2 YYNGEE. This CDR3 is built from 15 residues.

The chain couples TRBV3-1 to TRBJ2-3; D gene unclear. This CDR3 has 13 amino acids. The ends were cut back, 1 base at V and 5 bases at J, with 7 bases in the middle. From germline, CDR1 is LGHDT and CDR2 YNNKEL (reference sequence). For the CDR3, the DNA is TGTGCCAGCAGCCAAGCGGTTGGAGATACGCAGTATTTT. It encodes CASSQAVGDTQYF.

At least ten counts were recorded for this clonotype. This rearrangement joins TRBV29-1 to TRBJ2-7, with 8 bases lining up with TRBD2. In germline, CDR1 is SQVTM, CDR2 ANQGSEA. This CDR3 is built from 14 residues. Unmatched junction bases numbered 7, after V lost 6 bases and J lost 0 bases. This CDR3 reads CSVSKRGFSYEQYF. In DNA form, the CDR3 reads TGCAGCGTCTCGAAGCGGGGGTTCTCCTACGAGCAGTACTTC.

This clonotype was seen many times. This chain links TRBV29-1 with TRBJ2-3, with D unclear. CDR1 and CDR2 (germline): SQVTM, ANQGSEA. The V and J ends lost 7 bases and 4 bases respectively, with 21 bases between them. This CDR3 spans 15 amino acids. The DNA of the CDR3 is TGCAGCGCAAACGGCGGCGCAAGGGCCTCAGATACGCAGTATTTT. This sequence encodes CSANGGARASDTQYF.

Of note for this clonotype: One end of the junction fails to match germline, which may point to a read error. The chain recombines TRBV5-1 with TRBJ1-1; D remains unclear. The germline V gene encodes CDR1 SGHRS and CDR2 YFSETQ. The CDR3 runs to 13 residues. CDR3 protein: CASSLNVQESPYF. The CDR3 DNA follows: TGCGCCAGCAGCTTGAATGTTCAGGAAAGCCCTTATTTT.

Many counts were recorded for this clonotype. V gene TRBV15 combines with J gene TRBJ2-1; 8 nucleotides line up with TRBD2. The CDR3 length is 18 residues. Germline V lookup: CDR1 LNHNV, CDR2 YYDKDF (reference sequence). V lost 0 bases to trimming and J lost 7 bases; unmatched junction nucleotides: 14. CDR3 loop: CATSRDPFDSGMVNEQFF. The CDR3 region has the DNA TGTGCCACCAGCAGAGACCCCTTTGATAGCGGGATGGTTAATGAGCAGTTCTTC.

The table lists this clonotype with many counts. At one end the junction does not follow the germline gene, possibly because of a read error. V and J are TRBV11-1 and TRBJ2-3; no clear D gene. The CDR3 is made up of 13 amino acids. Germline CDR1 and CDR2: SGHAT and FQDESV (reference sequence). For the CDR3, the DNA is TGTGCCAGCAGCTTAGGAGTCACAGATAGGCAGTATTTT. Translating it yields CASSLGVTDRQYF.